Given below is one T cell receptor (beta chain) in context. As yet, its antigen is unknown. The sample originates from a study of beta chain features in type 1 diabetes. Every isolated RNA sample was fully reverse transcribed, so sequencing captured expressed TCRB transcripts. Using immunoSEQ multiplex PCR, the repertoire was profiled, and TCRdb retains in-frame clones only, with some absent. This sample has under 130,000 clones, with approximately 30% found just once. The CDR3 extends over 15 amino acids. After removal of 5 bases from V and 1 base from J, the junction contained 3 bases not matched to a gene. Germline CDR1 is SEHNR and CDR2 is FQNEAQ (reference sequence). Study-wide findings and caveats: Moderate but significant shortening of TCRB CDR3s was recorded in all four CD4+ subsets from Type 1 diabetes patients.

This receptor was obtained from a woman younger than 35 with type 1 diabetes. The rearrangement joins TRBV7-9 to TRBJ2-5; 11 bases are a match to TRBD2. The sample taken for sequencing was central memory CD4+ T cells from blood. The chain's CDR3 is CASSASGRIQETQYF. CDR3 bases: TGTGCCAGCAGCGCTAGCGGGAGGATCCAAGAGACCCAGTACTTC.